Listed below are T cell receptor beta chains from one sample, sequenced in a study of identical twins. MiXCR was run by TCRdb on the 5' RACE reads, yielding one entry per CDR3 protein. The sample consists of roughly 750,000 distinct CDR3 sequences, 21% of them appearing once. This same sample was also part of a study on T cells expressing NK-cell markers.

The sequencing sample was made of PBMCs. The receptors come from a woman aged 18-29 years in good health. The CDR3 runs from the conserved cysteine through the conserved F or W. D genes are given only for firm matches. Only part of the rows carry a size: once, few, many, or a class if the clone is expanded.

d_call	clone_size	j_call	v_call	cdr3_aa	cdr3_nt
.	.	TRBJ2-5	TRBV24-1	CATSDKDRRQKTQYF	TGTGCCACCAGTGATAAAGACAGGCGGCAGAAGACCCAGTACTTC
.	.	TRBJ2-7	TRBV12-3/TRBV12-4	CASSFALYGEQYF	TGTGCCAGCAGTTTTGCCCTGTACGGCGAGCAGTACTTC
.	few	TRBJ1-2	TRBV5-1	CASKGEGYGYTF	TGCGCCAGCAAGGGCGAAGGCTATGGCTACACCTTC
TRBD1	few	TRBJ2-2	TRBV20-1	CSASRQGWTGELFF	TGCAGTGCCAGTAGACAGGGCTGGACCGGGGAGCTGTTTTTT
TRBD1	many	TRBJ2-6	TRBV20-1	CSALTGSGSGANVLTF	TGCAGTGCACTGACAGGGAGCGGCTCTGGGGCCAACGTCCTGACTTTC
.	.	TRBJ1-5	TRBV12-3/TRBV12-4	CASSYSGDSNQPQHF	TGTGCCAGCAGTTACTCAGGGGATAGCAATCAGCCCCAGCATTTT
TRBD1	.	TRBJ2-4	TRBV9	CASSVAPGQGALAKNIQYF	TGTGCCAGCAGCGTAGCCCCGGGACAGGGGGCTCTAGCCAAAAACATTCAGTACTTC
.	.	TRBJ2-6	TRBV6-2/TRBV6-3	CASMSGANVLTF	TGTGCCAGCATGTCAGGGGCCAACGTCCTGACTTTC
TRBD1	many	TRBJ2-7	TRBV7-2	CASSLPGQGYEQYF	TGTGCCAGCAGCCTACCGGGACAGGGCTACGAGCAGTACTTC
.	.	TRBJ1-1	TRBV20-1	CSGPTGSKNTEAFF	TGCAGTGGCCCGACAGGTAGCAAGAACACTGAAGCTTTCTTT
.	few	TRBJ2-1	TRBV5-1	CASSQPTDHRVGEQFF	TGCGCCAGCAGCCAACCGACCGATCACAGGGTAGGTGAGCAGTTCTTC
.	many	TRBJ2-2	TRBV5-1	CASSSYTGELFF	TGTGCCAGCAGTTCCTACACCGGGGAGCTGTTTTTT
.	.	TRBJ2-7	TRBV7-8	CASSLRTAPQYF	TGTGCCAGCAGCCTACGGACAGCCCCCCAGTACTTC
.	few	TRBJ2-7	TRBV5-6	CASSFSAYPTYEQYF	TGTGCCAGCAGCTTTTCGGCCTACCCCACCTACGAGCAGTACTTC
.	.	TRBJ2-7	TRBV7-8	CASRNTGRTYEQYF	TGTGCCAGCAGGAATACGGGACGTACTTACGAGCAGTACTTC
.	few	TRBJ2-3	TRBV12-3/TRBV12-4	CASTWGYTQYF	TGTGCCAGCACGTGGGGGTATACGCAGTATTTT
.	.	TRBJ1-2	TRBV12-3/TRBV12-4	CASRVTHGYTF	TGTGCCAGCAGGGTAACTCATGGCTACACCTTC